These 24 T cell receptor beta chains were sequenced from one sample in a study of control samples from healthy donors and cancer patients. Repertoires were generated with immunoSEQ multiplex PCR, while TCRdb's copy carries only in-frame clones and drops some. The sample consists of approximately 150,000 clones, approximately 93% of them appearing once. Sequencing was carried out using blood. The source is a man between 18 and 29 years old in good health.

This chain joins TRBV25-1 and TRBJ2-1; D uncertain. V shed 1 base and J shed 10 bases, with 8 bases lying between them. Germline V CDR1 and CDR2: MGHDK, SYGVNS. The CDR3 spans 12 residues. CDR3 DNA sequence: TGTGCCAGCAGTGAATTGGGTCACGAGCAGTTCTTC. This encodes CASSELGHEQFF.

This clone was seen only a few times. The chain has TRBV7-9 and TRBJ2-5; a possible D gene is TRBD1 (6 bases). V shed 3 bases and J shed 3 bases, with 8 bases lying between them. Per the germline V gene, CDR1 is SEHNR and CDR2 is FQNEAQ (reference sequence). The CDR3 loop spans 13 amino acids. The CDR3 DNA is TGTGCCAGCAGCTTCGCAGGGGAAGAGACCCAGTACTTC. Protein sequence: CASSFAGEETQYF.

The chain couples TRBV10-3 to TRBJ2-7, with TRBD2 identical over 13 bases. The CDR3 has 13 residues. The V and J ends lost 10 bases and 1 base, in that order; junction bases with no gene match: 1. In germline, CDR1 is ENHRY, CDR2 SYGVKD. The CDR3 loop is CATGLAGSYEQYF. The CDR3 DNA follows: TGTGCCACGGGACTAGCGGGGTCCTACGAGCAGTACTTC.

This clone was observed a handful of times. The V gene is TRBV5-4, the J gene TRBJ2-7; D remains ambiguous. Trimming removed 3 bases at V and 7 bases at J, with 14 bases between. Germline V gene sequence: CDR1 SGHNT, CDR2 YYREEE (reference sequence). The CDR3 runs 13 residues. The CDR3 spells CASSYRPREEQYF. DNA for the CDR3: TGTGCCAGCAGCTATAGGCCCCGAGAAGAGCAGTACTTC. Filled out from reference TRBV5-4 and TRBJ2-7, the complete variable domain reads ETGVTQSPTHLIKTRGQQVTLRCSSQSGHNTVSWYQQALGQGPQFIFQYYREEENGRGNFPPRFSGLQFPNYSSELNVNALELDDSALYLCASSYRPREEQYFGPGTRLTVT.

This chain connects TRBV20-1 to TRBJ2-7; D is ambiguous. The CDR3 has 12 residues. Germline values: CDR1 DFQATT, CDR2 SNEGSKA (reference sequence). Trimming cost V 3 bases and J 6 bases, with 12 bases left between them. The CDR3 sequence: CSASIASLEQYF. The CDR3 nucleotides read TGCAGTGCTAGTATAGCCTCCCTCGAGCAGTACTTC.

The J gene is TRBJ2-3, the V gene TRBV4-2; TRBD1 might be the D (7 bases). CDR1 is LGHNA and CDR2 is YNFKEQ in the germline V gene. The CDR3 contains 15 residues. V lost 2 bases to trimming and J lost 3 bases, with 12 bases between them. This CDR3 reads CASSQWQGGTDTQYF. The DNA of the CDR3 is TGTGCCAGCAGCCAATGGCAGGGGGGTACAGATACGCAGTATTTT.

This chain joins TRBV12-5 and TRBJ1-1; possibly TRBD1 for D (6 bases). The CDR3 is made up of 14 amino acids. V shed 2 bases and J shed 5 bases, with 12 bases lying between them. Germline loops: CDR1 LGHNT, CDR2 FRNRAP. The chain's CDR3 is CASGLTGSETEAFF. The CDR3 DNA sequence: TGTGCTAGTGGTTTGACAGGGTCGGAAACTGAAGCTTTCTTT.

This chain connects TRBV10-3 to TRBJ2-5; TRBD2 agrees at 7 bases. Germline V gene sequence: CDR1 ENHRY, CDR2 SYGVKD. The CDR3 is made up of 13 amino acids. The V and J ends lost 5 bases and 4 bases, in that order; junction bases with no gene match: 4. CDR3 sequence: CAISRDYRETQYF. CDR3 sequence (DNA): TGTGCCATCAGTAGGGACTATAGAGAGACCCAGTACTTC.

The V and J genes are TRBV7-3 and TRBJ2-1, with TRBD2 identical over 14 bases. The CDR3 has 22 amino acids. Germline CDR1 is SGHTA and CDR2 is FQGTGA. The V and J ends lost 5 bases and 0 bases, in that order; junction bases with no gene match: 18. The CDR3 DNA is TGTGCCAGCAGCCGCGACACCCCGCAAGGACTAGCGGGGGGATTCTCCTACAATGAGCAGTTCTTC. It is translated as CASSRDTPQGLAGGFSYNEQFF.

V usage is TRBV19 and J usage is TRBJ2-1, with D unclear. This CDR3 is built from 14 residues. The germline V and J ends were trimmed by 5 bases and 1 base, with 9 bases remaining between them. Germline CDR1 LNHDA, CDR2 SQIVND (reference sequence). CDR3 DNA: TGTGCCAGTAGTCCTTACTCTTCCTACAATGAGCAGTTCTTC. Encoded protein: CASSPYSSYNEQFF.

The CDR3 here is CSASGTGMTEAFF. CDR3 DNA: TGCAGCGCCTCCGGGACAGGGATGACTGAAGCTTTCTTT. The gene calls are TRBV29-1 and TRBJ1-1; 9 nucleotides align to TRBD1. V shed 7 bases, J shed 5 bases, and the junction held 8 bases outside the gene matches. CDR3 length equals 13 residues. The germline V gene has CDR1 SQVTM and CDR2 ANQGSEA.

The CDR3 DNA reads as TGTGCCAGTAGTATAGATCCCGAGAATACAGGGAACACTGAAGCTTTCTTT. Its translation: CASSIDPENTGNTEAFF. The V call is TRBV19, the J call TRBJ1-1; D might be TRBD1 (5 bases). Trimming removed 0 bases from V and 1 base from J, with 15 bases in between. There are 17 residues in the CDR3. The germline V gene encodes CDR1 LNHDA and CDR2 SQIVND (reference sequence).

The V gene is TRBV5-1, the J gene TRBJ1-1; 8 positions agree with TRBD1. V dropped 4 bases and J dropped 1; count of bases not matched to a gene: 9. The V gene's germline CDR1 is SGHRS and CDR2 YFSETQ. This CDR3 spans 16 amino acids. CDR3 bases: TGCGCCAGCAGCGTTTCCGGGACAGGCAGGAACACTGAAGCTTTCTTT. As protein: CASSVSGTGRNTEAFF.

This chain uses TRBV12-3 or TRBV12-4 with TRBJ1-3; D gene uncertain. The CDR3 contains 12 residues. Trimming removed 6 bases at V and 4 bases at J, with 7 bases between. DNA of the CDR3: TGTGCCAGCAGCAAAGGGGGAAACACCATATATTTT. Its protein is CASSKGGNTIYF.

The chain is built from TRBV27 and TRBJ2-2, with D possibly being TRBD2 (6 bases). The CDR3 runs to 16 residues. Germline CDR1 MNHEY, CDR2 SMNVEV (reference sequence). V dropped 9 bases and J dropped 0 bases, with 17 bases sitting between them. CDR3 protein: CASPPGREANTGELFF. The CDR3 DNA reads as TGTGCCAGTCCACCGGGGCGGGAAGCGAACACCGGGGAGCTGTTTTTT.

The V and J genes are TRBV2 and TRBJ1-5; tentative D call: TRBD1 (6 bases). The CDR3 consists of 15 residues. The germline V gene has CDR1 SNHLY and CDR2 FYNNEI. V was shortened by 7 bases and J by 4 bases, with 17 bases between the two germline ends. The CDR3 region is CASTEMGARNQPQHF. CDR3 bases: TGTGCCAGCACCGAGATGGGGGCGCGGAATCAGCCCCAGCATTTT.

This chain links TRBV27 with TRBJ1-5; TRBD1 matches 9 bases. The junction had 2 bases not matched to a gene; V was cut back by 3 bases and J by 5 bases. The CDR3 covers 14 residues. From germline, CDR1 is MNHEY and CDR2 SMNVEV (reference sequence). This CDR3 is CASSLGQGYQPQHF. The CDR3 region has the DNA TGTGCCAGCAGTTTGGGACAGGGTTATCAGCCCCAGCATTTT.

The chain recombines TRBV19 with TRBJ1-1; D gene ambiguous. The CDR3 has 14 amino acids. Deletions cut 4 bases from V and 1 base from J, with 10 bases between. From germline, CDR1 is LNHDA and CDR2 SQIVND (reference sequence). The CDR3 DNA reads TGTGCCAGTAGTACTTTGACACAGAACACTGAAGCTTTCTTT. Translating it yields CASSTLTQNTEAFF.

The chain is built from TRBV29-1 and TRBJ2-1; D is possibly TRBD2 (6 bases). This CDR3 has 14 amino acids. V was pared by 2 bases and J by 4 bases, with 12 bases between. Germline loops: CDR1 SQVTM, CDR2 ANQGSEA. In nucleotides, the CDR3 is TGCAGCGTTGAAACTGGCGGGGCTTACAATGAGCAGTTCTTC. This translates into CSVETGGAYNEQFF.

The chain joins TRBV28 to TRBJ1-1; a weak D match, TRBD1 (5 bases). Trimming removed 3 bases at V and 12 bases at J, with 23 bases between. The length of the CDR3 is 15 residues. The germline V gene has CDR1 MDHEN and CDR2 SYDVKM. As DNA, the CDR3 is TGTGCCAGCAGTTTTGGGGCGCCGTTGGCCGGGTCTACTTTCTTT. Amino acid sequence: CASSFGAPLAGSTFF. Complete variable domain (other parts from reference TRBV28 and TRBJ1-1): DVKVTQSSRYLVKRTGEKVFLECVQDMDHENMFWYRQDPGLGLRLIYFSYDVKMKEKGDIPEGYSVSREKKERFSLILESASTNQTSMYLCASSFGAPLAGSTFFGQGTRLTVV.

The chain links TRBV7-9 to TRBJ2-7; 7 bases fit TRBD1. The CDR3 has 14 amino acids. V lost 4 bases and J lost 4; bases outside the gene matches: 7. CDR1 is SEHNR and CDR2 is FQNEAQ in the germline V gene (reference sequence). The CDR3: CASSSAPGQYEQYF. The CDR3 bases are TGTGCCAGCAGCTCCGCCCCGGGACAGTACGAGCAGTACTTC.

The V and J genes are TRBV7-2 and TRBJ2-3, with a tentative D call TRBD2 (5 bases). Germline assignment: CDR1 SGHTA and CDR2 FQGNSA. V was trimmed by 1 base and J by 6 bases, leaving 17 bases between them. The CDR3 spans 16 residues. The CDR3 region is CASSLGVQRRTDTQYF. DNA of the CDR3: TGTGCCAGCAGCTTAGGGGTCCAGCGGCGGACGGATACGCAGTATTTT. The full variable domain, completed using reference TRBV7-2 and TRBJ2-3, is GAGVSQSPSNKVTEKGKDVELRCDPISGHTALYWYRQSLGQGLEFLIYFQGNSAPDKSGLPSDRFSAERTGGSVSTLTIQRTQQEDSAVYLCASSLGVQRRTDTQYFGPGTRLTVL.

This chain joins TRBV14 and TRBJ2-3; 8 positions agree with TRBD1. CDR3 length: 15 amino acids. The germline V gene encodes CDR1 SGHDN and CDR2 FVKESK. The trim removed 6 bases at V and 7 bases at J, leaving 12 bases unmatched. The CDR3 bases are TGTGCCAGCAGTTCCAGGACAGGGTTTCTTAATACGCAGTATTTT. The encoded protein is CASSSRTGFLNTQYF.

The rearrangement links TRBV29-1 to TRBJ1-1, with D perhaps TRBD1 (6 bases). From germline, CDR1 is SQVTM and CDR2 ANQGSEA. The length of the CDR3 is 11 residues. The V end was cut by 7 bases, the J end by 8 bases, with 14 bases between. This CDR3 reads CSGLGAGEAFF. The DNA for the CDR3 is TGCAGCGGGTTGGGGGCAGGAGAAGCTTTCTTT.